This T cell receptor beta chain stems from a study of T cell changes during pregnancy in multiple sclerosis. A single count supports this clone. This CDR3 is built from 13 residues. The ends were cut back, 2 bases at V and 5 bases at J, with 10 bases in the middle. CDR1 and CDR2 (germline): LNHDA, SQIVND (reference sequence). Produced via immunoSEQ multiplex PCR; TCRdb's table is partial and in-frame only. The top ten hold approximately 10% of the sample, which has roughly 11,000 clones, roughly 80% seen once. The receptor's source is a female donor in good health, enrolled as a control in a pregnancy study. The input for sequencing was CD8+ T cells from peripheral blood mononuclear cells, taken after pregnancy. The rearrangement joins TRBV19 to TRBJ2-7; perhaps TRBD2 as D (6 bases). CDR3 residues: CASSITPGDEQYF. The CDR3 region has the DNA TGTGCCAGTAGTATAACGCCGGGGGACGAGCAGTACTTC.